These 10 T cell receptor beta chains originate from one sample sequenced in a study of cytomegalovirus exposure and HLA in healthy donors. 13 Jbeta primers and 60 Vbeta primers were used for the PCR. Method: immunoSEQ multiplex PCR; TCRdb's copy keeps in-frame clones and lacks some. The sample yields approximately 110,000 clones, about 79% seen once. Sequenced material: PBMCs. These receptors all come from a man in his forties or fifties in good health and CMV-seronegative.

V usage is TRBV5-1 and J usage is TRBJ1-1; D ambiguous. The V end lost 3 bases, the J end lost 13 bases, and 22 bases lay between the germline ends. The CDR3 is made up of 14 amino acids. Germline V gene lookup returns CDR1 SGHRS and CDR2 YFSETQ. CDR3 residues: CASSSPADRTIGFF. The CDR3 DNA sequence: TGCGCCAGCAGCTCTCCGGCGGACCGGACTATCGGTTTCTTT.

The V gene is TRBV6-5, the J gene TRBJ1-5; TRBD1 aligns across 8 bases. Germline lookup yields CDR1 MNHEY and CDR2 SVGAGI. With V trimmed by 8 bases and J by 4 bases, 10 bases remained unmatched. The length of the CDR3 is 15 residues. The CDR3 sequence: CASGWDRSTNQPQHF. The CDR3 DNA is TGTGCCAGCGGATGGGACAGGTCCACAAATCAGCCCCAGCATTTT.

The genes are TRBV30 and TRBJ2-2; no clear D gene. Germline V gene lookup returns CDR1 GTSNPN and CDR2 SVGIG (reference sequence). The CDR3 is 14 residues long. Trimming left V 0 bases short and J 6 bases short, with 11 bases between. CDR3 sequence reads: CAWSVSARAGELFF. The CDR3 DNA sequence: TGTGCCTGGAGTGTAAGCGCCCGGGCCGGGGAGCTGTTTTTT.

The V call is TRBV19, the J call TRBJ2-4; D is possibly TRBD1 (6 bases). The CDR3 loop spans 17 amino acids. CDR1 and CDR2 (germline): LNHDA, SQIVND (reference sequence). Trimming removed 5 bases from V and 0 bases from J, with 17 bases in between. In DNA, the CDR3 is TGTGCCAGTAGTGCTCACAGGGCACTCATAGCCAAAAACATTCAGTACTTC. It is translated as CASSAHRALIAKNIQYF.

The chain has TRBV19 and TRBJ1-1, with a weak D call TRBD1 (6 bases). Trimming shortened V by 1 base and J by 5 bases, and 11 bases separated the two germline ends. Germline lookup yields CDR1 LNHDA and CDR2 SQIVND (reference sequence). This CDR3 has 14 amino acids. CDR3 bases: TGTGCCAGTAGTATAGGCAGGGGCTTAACTGAAGCTTTCTTT. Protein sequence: CASSIGRGLTEAFF. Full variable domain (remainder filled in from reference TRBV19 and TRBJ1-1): DGGITQSPKYLFRKEGQNVTLSCEQNLNHDAMYWYRQDPGQGLRLIYYSQIVNDFQKGDIAEGYSVSREKKESFPLTVTSAQKNPTAFYLCASSIGRGLTEAFFGQGTRLTVV.

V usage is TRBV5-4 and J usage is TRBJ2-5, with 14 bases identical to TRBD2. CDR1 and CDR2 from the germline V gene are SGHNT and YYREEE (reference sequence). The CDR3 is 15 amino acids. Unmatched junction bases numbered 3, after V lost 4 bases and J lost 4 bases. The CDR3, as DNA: TGTGCCAGCAGCCCAGGACTAGCGGGGGGAGAGACCCAGTACTTC. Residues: CASSPGLAGGETQYF.

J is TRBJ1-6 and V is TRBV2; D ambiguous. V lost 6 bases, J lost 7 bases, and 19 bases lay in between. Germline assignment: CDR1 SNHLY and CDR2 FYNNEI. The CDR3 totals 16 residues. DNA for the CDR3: TGTGCCAGCAGCCCGGAAGGAGGGCCCTTGAATTCACCCCTCCACTTT. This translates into CASSPEGGPLNSPLHF.

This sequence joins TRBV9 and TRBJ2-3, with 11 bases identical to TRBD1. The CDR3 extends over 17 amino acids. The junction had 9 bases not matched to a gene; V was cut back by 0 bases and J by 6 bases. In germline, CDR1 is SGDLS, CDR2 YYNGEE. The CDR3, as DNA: TGTGCCAGCAGCGTAGGGGGGGGGACAGGGGGTTCGGATACGCAGTATTTT. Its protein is CASSVGGGTGGSDTQYF.

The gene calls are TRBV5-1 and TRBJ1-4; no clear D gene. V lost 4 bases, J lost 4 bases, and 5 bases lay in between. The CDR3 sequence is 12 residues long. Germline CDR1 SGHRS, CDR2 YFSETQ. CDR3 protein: CASSLNNEKLFF. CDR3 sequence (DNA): TGCGCCAGCAGCCTAAATAATGAAAAACTGTTTTTT. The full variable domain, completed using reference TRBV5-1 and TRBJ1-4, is KAGVTQTPRYLIKTRGQQVTLSCSPISGHRSVSWYQQTPGQGLQFLFEYFSETQRNKGNFPGRFSGRQFSNSRSEMNVSTLELGDSALYLCASSLNNEKLFFGSGTQLSVL.

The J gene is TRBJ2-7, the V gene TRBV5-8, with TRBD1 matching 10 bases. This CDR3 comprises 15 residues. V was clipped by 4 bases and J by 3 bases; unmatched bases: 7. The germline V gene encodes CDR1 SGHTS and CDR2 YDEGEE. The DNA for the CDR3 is TGTGCCAGCAGCAAAGACAGGGGGCCCGACTACGAGCAGTACGTC. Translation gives CASSKDRGPDYEQYV.